A selection of T cell receptor beta chains follows, all from one sample in a study of shared T cell receptors in the human thymus. Only in-frame clones appear in the TCRdb table, and some are missing; sequencing was by immunoSEQ multiplex PCR. The data contain 450,000 to 650,000 clones, approximately 80% of them seen just once; the ten biggest clones take up roughly 0.013%. These sequences were also reported in another study, on human thymus T cells.

Sequencing was performed on thymocytes. These receptors were taken from a boy under three years old with a congenital heart defect. Each CDR3 is given with its conserved first and last residue. Each record gives: J gene, D gene, clone size, V gene, CDR3 DNA, CDR3 protein. A D gene is named only where the DNA matches it firmly. Size values are once, few and many counts, or a class for expanded clones, and some rows have none.

TRBJ2-1 TRBD2 . TRBV4-1 TGCGCCAGCAAAGGGTCCGGGAGGGCCAATGAGCAGTTCTTC CASKGSGRANEQFF
TRBJ2-1 TRBD2 . TRBV28 TGTGCCAGCAGTTTGTTTAGCGGGAGGGATCGAGTCTTCTTC CASSLFSGRDRVFF
TRBJ2-3 TRBD2 . TRBV30 TGTGCCTGGAGGGTCGGGGTTAGCGGGAGGGCCTTCTACACAGATACGCAGTATTTT CAWRVGVSGRAFYTDTQYF
TRBJ2-7 TRBD1 . TRBV7-2 TGTGCCAGCAGCTCTAAAGGGGGCAAATCCTACGAGCAGTACTTC CASSSKGGKSYEQYF
TRBJ1-1 . once TRBV20-1 TGCATAGGGGGGAACACTGAAGCTTTCTTT CIGGNTEAFF
TRBJ2-3 . . TRBV12-1 TGTGCCAGCAGCGGGGGTAGCGGGGGCACAGATACGCAGTATTTT CASSGGSGGTDTQYF
TRBJ2-3 TRBD2 . TRBV7-2 TGTGCCAGCAGCTTAGATAGCGGGAGCGGCACAGATACGCAGTATTTT CASSLDSGSGTDTQYF
TRBJ2-7 TRBD1 . TRBV9 TGTGCCAGCAGCGTAGGCCTGTGGACAGGGGGCTACGAGCAGTACTTC CASSVGLWTGGYEQYF
TRBJ2-3 . . TRBV7-9 TGTGCCAGCAGCGAGCAAACGTATACGCAGTATTTT CASSEQTYTQYF
TRBJ2-4 . . TRBV5-1 TGCGCCAGCAGCTGGCAGGGAAAGGGCATTCAGTACTTC CASSWQGKGIQYF
TRBJ2-3 . . TRBV4-3 TGCGCCAGCAGCCCGCGGGTCGGGCCTAGCGGCACAGATACGCAGTATTTT CASSPRVGPSGTDTQYF
TRBJ2-1 TRBD1 . TRBV7-9 TGTGCCAGCAGCCGAGAAGGGACAGGCAATGAGCAGTTCTTC CASSREGTGNEQFF